These T cell receptor beta chains were read from a single sample in a study of T cell responses to AZD1222 COVID-19 vaccine. Repertoires were generated with immunoSEQ multiplex PCR, while TCRdb's copy carries only in-frame clones and drops some. The table lists 65,000 or so clones, about four fifths of them singletons. This sample comprised peripheral blood, obtained on day 0 of AZD1222 vaccination. The receptors originated from an adult in good health. The CDR3 runs from the conserved cysteine through the conserved F or W. Fields, in order: D gene, clone size, J gene, V gene, CDR3 protein, CDR3 DNA. A D gene is named only where the DNA matches it firmly. Clone size is stated in some rows and not others, as once, few, many or a class when expanded.

D gene: TRBD2
clone size: .
J gene: TRBJ2-5
V gene: TRBV6-5
CDR3 protein: CASSYWRGGRETQYF
CDR3 DNA: TGTGCCAGCAGTTACTGGCGGGGGGGCCGGGAGACCCAGTACTTC

D gene: .
clone size: .
J gene: TRBJ2-1
V gene: TRBV21-1
CDR3 protein: CASSKIHLGEQFF
CDR3 DNA: TGTGCCAGCAGCAAAATCCACTTGGGTGAGCAGTTCTTC

D gene: .
clone size: .
J gene: TRBJ2-5
V gene: TRBV19
CDR3 protein: CASSIGGLAPQETQYF
CDR3 DNA: TGTGCCAGTAGTATTGGGGGGTTAGCGCCACAAGAGACCCAGTACTTC

D gene: .
clone size: .
J gene: TRBJ2-1
V gene: TRBV12-3/TRBV12-4
CDR3 protein: CASSLGPRNEQFF
CDR3 DNA: TGTGCCAGCAGTTTAGGCCCCCGTAATGAGCAGTTCTTC

D gene: .
clone size: .
J gene: TRBJ2-7
V gene: TRBV27
CDR3 protein: CASRPMGDYEQYF
CDR3 DNA: TGTGCCAGCAGGCCAATGGGTGACTACGAGCAGTACTTC

D gene: .
clone size: .
J gene: TRBJ2-3
V gene: TRBV7-9
CDR3 protein: CASSEGSDTQYF
CDR3 DNA: TGTGCCAGCAGCGAGGGGTCAGATACGCAGTATTTT

D gene: .
clone size: .
J gene: TRBJ2-7
V gene: TRBV7-9
CDR3 protein: CASSLTHQGGEQYF
CDR3 DNA: TGTGCCAGCAGCTTAACTCATCAGGGAGGCGAGCAGTACTTC

D gene: TRBD1
clone size: .
J gene: TRBJ1-3
V gene: TRBV30
CDR3 protein: CAWGRKGGGPGNTIYF
CDR3 DNA: TGTGCCTGGGGACGTAAAGGGGGCGGACCTGGAAACACCATATATTTT

D gene: TRBD1
clone size: .
J gene: TRBJ1-5
V gene: TRBV2
CDR3 protein: CASSENRGSTQPQHF
CDR3 DNA: TGTGCCAGCAGTGAAAACAGGGGATCCACTCAGCCCCAGCATTTT

D gene: .
clone size: .
J gene: TRBJ1-3
V gene: TRBV6-2/TRBV6-3
CDR3 protein: CASSLNRDSGNTIYF
CDR3 DNA: TGTGCCAGCAGCCTCAACAGGGATTCCGGAAACACCATATATTTT

D gene: TRBD1
clone size: .
J gene: TRBJ1-2
V gene: TRBV28
CDR3 protein: CASRVPGTGANYGYTF
CDR3 DNA: TGTGCCAGCAGAGTCCCTGGGACAGGGGCAAACTATGGCTACACCTTC

D gene: .
clone size: .
J gene: TRBJ1-4
V gene: TRBV27
CDR3 protein: CASNHGGTNEKLFF
CDR3 DNA: TGTGCCAGCAACCATGGGGGGACTAATGAAAAACTGTTTTTT

D gene: .
clone size: few
J gene: TRBJ1-2
V gene: TRBV12-3/TRBV12-4
CDR3 protein: CASSLGRDYGYTF
CDR3 DNA: TGTGCCAGCAGTTTAGGCCGAGACTATGGCTACACCTTC

D gene: TRBD2
clone size: .
J gene: TRBJ2-3
V gene: TRBV27
CDR3 protein: CASTSLAGGRDTQYF
CDR3 DNA: TGTGCCAGCACCTCCCTAGCGGGGGGACGAGATACGCAGTATTTT

D gene: TRBD2
clone size: .
J gene: TRBJ2-1
V gene: TRBV12-3/TRBV12-4
CDR3 protein: CASSPGTSHEQFF
CDR3 DNA: TGTGCCAGCAGCCCCGGGACTAGTCATGAGCAGTTCTTC

D gene: .
clone size: few
J gene: TRBJ2-6
V gene: TRBV7-9
CDR3 protein: CASSLTGLSGANVLTF
CDR3 DNA: TGTGCCAGCAGCCTAACAGGGCTCTCTGGGGCCAACGTCCTGACTTTC

D gene: .
clone size: .
J gene: TRBJ2-7
V gene: TRBV6-2/TRBV6-3
CDR3 protein: CASSFGGQREQYF
CDR3 DNA: TGTGCCAGCAGTTTCGGGGGGCAGCGGGAGCAGTACTTC

D gene: TRBD1
clone size: .
J gene: TRBJ1-6
V gene: TRBV28
CDR3 protein: CASTSSDRMNSPLHF
CDR3 DNA: TGTGCCAGCACCTCCTCGGACAGGATGAATTCACCCCTCCACTTT

D gene: .
clone size: .
J gene: TRBJ2-5
V gene: TRBV5-1
CDR3 protein: CASSPSRGGETQYF
CDR3 DNA: TGCGCCAGCAGCCCCTCCAGGGGAGGCGAGACCCAGTACTTC

D gene: .
clone size: .
J gene: TRBJ1-4
V gene: TRBV4-1
CDR3 protein: CASSQINVDGEKLFF
CDR3 DNA: TGCGCCAGCAGCCAAATCAACGTCGACGGGGAAAAACTGTTTTTT

D gene: .
clone size: .
J gene: TRBJ1-6
V gene: TRBV27
CDR3 protein: CASSLYREVSPLHF
CDR3 DNA: TGTGCCAGCAGTTTATACAGGGAGGTCTCACCCCTCCACTTT

D gene: .
clone size: .
J gene: TRBJ1-2
V gene: TRBV4-1
CDR3 protein: CASSQRDVEAHGYTF
CDR3 DNA: TGCGCCAGCAGCCAACGGGACGTGGAGGCCCATGGCTACACCTTC

D gene: .
clone size: .
J gene: TRBJ2-1
V gene: TRBV4-2
CDR3 protein: CASSQDFSVYNEQFF
CDR3 DNA: TGTGCCAGCAGCCAAGATTTTTCGGTTTACAATGAGCAGTTCTTC

D gene: .
clone size: .
J gene: TRBJ1-1
V gene: TRBV2
CDR3 protein: CASSEGRGNTEAFF
CDR3 DNA: TGTGCCAGCAGTGAGGGGCGCGGGAACACTGAAGCTTTCTTT

D gene: .
clone size: once
J gene: TRBJ1-1
V gene: TRBV12-3/TRBV12-4
CDR3 protein: CASSGPGTEAFF
CDR3 DNA: TGTGCCAGCAGTGGGCCAGGAACTGAAGCTTTCTTT

D gene: .
clone size: .
J gene: TRBJ2-3
V gene: TRBV3-1/TRBV3-2
CDR3 protein: CASSPRQGWLGQYF
CDR3 DNA: TGTGCCAGCAGCCCCCGCCAGGGGTGGTTGGGGCAGTATTTT

D gene: .
clone size: .
J gene: TRBJ1-5
V gene: TRBV7-9
CDR3 protein: CASMRDTHQPQHF
CDR3 DNA: TGTGCCAGCATGCGGGACACTCATCAGCCCCAGCATTTT

D gene: .
clone size: .
J gene: TRBJ1-2
V gene: TRBV28
CDR3 protein: CASSLGTHYGYTF
CDR3 DNA: TGTGCCAGCAGTTTAGGGACACACTATGGCTACACCTTC

D gene: .
clone size: once
J gene: TRBJ1-1
V gene: TRBV2
CDR3 protein: CASSPDGNTEAFF
CDR3 DNA: TGTGCCAGCAGTCCGGACGGAAACACTGAAGCTTTCTTT

D gene: TRBD2
clone size: .
J gene: TRBJ2-1
V gene: TRBV30
CDR3 protein: CAWSREGNEQFF
CDR3 DNA: TGTGCCTGGAGCCGGGAGGGGAATGAGCAGTTCTTC

D gene: .
clone size: .
J gene: TRBJ2-7
V gene: TRBV30
CDR3 protein: CAWSPGPPNEQYF
CDR3 DNA: TGTGCCTGGAGTCCCGGGCCCCCGAACGAGCAGTACTTC

D gene: .
clone size: .
J gene: TRBJ2-1
V gene: TRBV6-5
CDR3 protein: CASITTFGNEQFF
CDR3 DNA: TGTGCCAGCATAACTACCTTCGGGAATGAGCAGTTCTTC

D gene: TRBD1
clone size: .
J gene: TRBJ1-2
V gene: TRBV18
CDR3 protein: CASSLTDRAGGYTF
CDR3 DNA: TGTGCCAGCTCACTTACGGACAGGGCGGGTGGCTACACCTTC

D gene: .
clone size: .
J gene: TRBJ1-2
V gene: TRBV27
CDR3 protein: CASSFSGAIYYGYTF
CDR3 DNA: TGTGCCAGCAGTTTCTCAGGGGCCATTTACTATGGCTACACCTTC

D gene: .
clone size: .
J gene: TRBJ2-7
V gene: TRBV7-9
CDR3 protein: CASSPWNPRDTSSYEQYF
CDR3 DNA: TGTGCCAGCAGCCCCTGGAACCCTCGGGACACGAGCTCCTACGAGCAGTACTTC

D gene: .
clone size: .
J gene: TRBJ2-2
V gene: TRBV7-9
CDR3 protein: CASSPLRGPNTGELFF
CDR3 DNA: TGTGCCAGCAGCCCCCTCAGGGGCCCGAACACCGGGGAGCTGTTTTTT

D gene: TRBD2
clone size: once
J gene: TRBJ2-7
V gene: TRBV11-2
CDR3 protein: CASSGGGLAGTYEQYF
CDR3 DNA: TGTGCCAGCAGCGGGGGAGGGCTAGCGGGGACCTACGAGCAGTACTTC

D gene: .
clone size: .
J gene: TRBJ2-2
V gene: TRBV11-2
CDR3 protein: CASSLGREVFRELFF
CDR3 DNA: TGTGCCAGCAGCTTAGGTCGTGAGGTTTTTCGGGAGCTGTTTTTT

D gene: .
clone size: .
J gene: TRBJ2-1
V gene: TRBV11-2
CDR3 protein: CASSLAVGGLNEQFF
CDR3 DNA: TGTGCCAGCAGCTTAGCGGTGGGGGGCCTGAATGAGCAGTTCTTC

D gene: .
clone size: .
J gene: TRBJ2-7
V gene: TRBV5-1
CDR3 protein: CASSLDSEQYF
CDR3 DNA: TGCGCCAGCAGCTTGGATAGCGAGCAGTACTTC